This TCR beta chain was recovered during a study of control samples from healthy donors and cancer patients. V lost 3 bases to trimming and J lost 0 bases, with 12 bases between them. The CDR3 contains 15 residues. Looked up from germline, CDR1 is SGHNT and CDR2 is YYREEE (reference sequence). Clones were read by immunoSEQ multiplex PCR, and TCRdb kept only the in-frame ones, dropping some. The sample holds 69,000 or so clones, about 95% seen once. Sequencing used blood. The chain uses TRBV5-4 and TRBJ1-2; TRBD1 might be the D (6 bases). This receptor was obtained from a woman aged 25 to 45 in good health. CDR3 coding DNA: TGTGCCAGCAGCTACACAGGGACTTCTAACTATGGCTACACCTTC. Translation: CASSYTGTSNYGYTF.